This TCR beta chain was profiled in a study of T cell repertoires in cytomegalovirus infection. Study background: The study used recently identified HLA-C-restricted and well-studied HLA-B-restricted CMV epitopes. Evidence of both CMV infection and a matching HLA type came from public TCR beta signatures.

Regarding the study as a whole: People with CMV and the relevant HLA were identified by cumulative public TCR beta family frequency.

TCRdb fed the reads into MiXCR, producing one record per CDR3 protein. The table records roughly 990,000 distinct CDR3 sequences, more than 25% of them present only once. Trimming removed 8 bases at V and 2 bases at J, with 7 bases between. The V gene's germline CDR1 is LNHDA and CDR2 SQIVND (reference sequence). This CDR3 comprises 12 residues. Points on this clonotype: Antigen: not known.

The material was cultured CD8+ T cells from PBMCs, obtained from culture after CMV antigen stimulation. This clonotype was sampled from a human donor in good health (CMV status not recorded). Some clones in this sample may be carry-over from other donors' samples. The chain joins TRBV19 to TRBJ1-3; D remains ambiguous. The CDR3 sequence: CASGYAGNTIYF. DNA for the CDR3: TGTGCCAGTGGGTACGCTGGAAACACCATATATTTT.